Listed here is a single TCR beta chain. The data originate from a study of chemoradiotherapy in HPV16-positive cancers. The CDR3 extends over 13 amino acids. CDR1 and CDR2 from the germline V gene are SGHVS and FNYEAQ. V was trimmed by 2 bases and J by 8 bases, leaving 12 bases between them. Profiled with immunoSEQ multiplex PCR; TCRdb holds only in-frame clones, not every one. Among more than 7,000 clones, 70% to 85% were seen once, and the ten largest hold less than 25%. Specimen collection occurred from a patient who underwent chemoradiotherapy. This rearrangement joins TRBV7-6 to TRBJ1-1; tentative D call: TRBD1 (5 bases). The origin of this receptor is a human donor with HPV-associated anogenital cancer. CDR3 sequence (DNA): TGTGCCAGCAGCTTACGGGGGATGGGGGAAGCTTTCTTT. It codes for CASSLRGMGEAFF.